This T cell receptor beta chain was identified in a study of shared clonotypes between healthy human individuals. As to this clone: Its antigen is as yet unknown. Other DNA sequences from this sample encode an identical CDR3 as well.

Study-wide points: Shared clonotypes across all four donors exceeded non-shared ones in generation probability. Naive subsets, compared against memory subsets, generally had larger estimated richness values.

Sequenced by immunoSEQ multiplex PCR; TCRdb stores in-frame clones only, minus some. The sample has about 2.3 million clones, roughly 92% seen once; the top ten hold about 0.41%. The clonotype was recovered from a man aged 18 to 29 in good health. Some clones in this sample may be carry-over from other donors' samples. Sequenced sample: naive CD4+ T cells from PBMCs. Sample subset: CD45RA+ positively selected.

CDR3 DNA sequence: TGTGCCAGCAGACTGACAGGGGGGACTGAAGCTTTCTTT. As protein: CASRLTGGTEAFF. The V call is TRBV28, the J call TRBJ1-1; 9 positions agree with TRBD1. CDR1 and CDR2 from the germline V gene are MDHEN and SYDVKM. This CDR3 contains 13 residues. Losses at the gene ends were 6 bases for V and 5 bases for J; bases not matched to a gene: 4.